The 14 T cell receptor beta chains reported below all come from one sample, sequenced in a study of CD8+CD57+ T cells in acquired aplastic anemia. TCR beta VDJ combinations and CDR3 sequences were profiled from genomic DNA. One entry per CDR3 protein results from TCRdb running MiXCR on the reads. In the table there are about 210,000 distinct CDR3 sequences, 60% to 65% of which are singletons. The material sequenced was sorted CD4+, CD8+, or CD8+CD57+ T cells (not recorded which) from PBMCs. The receptors originated from a human donor in good health.

This clonotype was found a few times. V gene TRBV24-1 combines with J gene TRBJ2-1; 8 bases are shared with TRBD2. Unmatched junction bases numbered 5, after V lost 1 base and J lost 7 bases. The CDR3 spans 15 residues. Germline CDR1 and CDR2: KGHDR and SFDVKD. The CDR3 bases are TGTGCCACCAGTGATTTCTACGGGAGGGGGAATGAGCAGTTCTTC. Residues: CATSDFYGRGNEQFF.

Concerning this clonotype itself: The junction differs from germline at one of its ends, possibly a read error. The genes are TRBV15 and TRBJ2-5; no clear D. This CDR3 spans 12 amino acids. Germline assignment: CDR1 LNHNV and CDR2 YYDKDF (reference sequence). Here the CDR3 reads CATRRGQETQYF. DNA for the CDR3: TGTGCCACCAGAAGAGGCCAAGAGACCCAGTACTTC.

The chain couples TRBV5-6 to TRBJ1-6; possibly TRBD1 for D (6 bases). Per germline, CDR1 SGHDT and CDR2 YYEEEE. This CDR3 comprises 12 residues. Trimming shortened V by 0 bases and J by 12 bases, and 7 bases separated the two germline ends. Here the CDR3 DNA reads TGTGCCAGCAGCTTGGTGGACAGACCCCTCCACTTT. Its translation is CASSLVDRPLHF.

CDR3 in amino acids: CASTSDTQYF. The CDR3 DNA is TGTGCCAGCACCTCAGATACGCAGTATTTT. The rearrangement joins TRBV12-3 or TRBV12-4 to TRBJ2-3, with no clear D. V was clipped by 7 bases and J by 4 bases, with 3 bases between them. The length of the CDR3 is 10 residues.

The V and J genes are TRBV4-2 and TRBJ2-7; 9 bases fit TRBD2. Germline loops: CDR1 LGHNA, CDR2 YNFKEQ. The V gene end was trimmed by 4 bases and the J gene end by 5 bases; junction bases not matched to a gene: 12. The length of the CDR3 is 16 residues. This CDR3 reads CASSPRASGGRDEQYF. The CDR3 coding sequence is TGTGCCAGCAGCCCCCGGGCCAGCGGGGGGCGGGACGAGCAGTACTTC.

This clonotype was counted a few times. This chain connects TRBV29-1 to TRBJ2-3; D remains ambiguous. In germline, CDR1 is SQVTM, CDR2 ANQGSEA. The CDR3 has 10 residues. Trimming shortened V by 7 bases and J by 6 bases, and 8 bases separated the two germline ends. For the CDR3, the DNA is TGCAGCGAATCCTCGGATACGCAGTATTTT. Translation gives CSESSDTQYF.

This clonotype appeared a few times. This sequence joins TRBV13 and TRBJ1-2, with a weak D call TRBD1 (5 bases). V dropped 5 bases and J dropped 2 bases, with 18 bases sitting between them. Germline V gene sequence: CDR1 PRHDT, CDR2 FYEKMQ (reference sequence). This CDR3 is built from 16 residues. The CDR3 region is CASSAGTGGRNYGYTF. CDR3 in DNA: TGTGCCAGCAGCGCAGGGACCGGAGGACGCAACTATGGCTACACCTTC.

V and J are TRBV9 and TRBJ2-3; 14 bases match TRBD2. The V gene end was trimmed by 5 bases and the J gene end by 11 bases; junction bases not matched to a gene: 10. The CDR3 loop spans 15 amino acids. The germline CDR1 and CDR2 sequences are SGDLS and YYNGEE. The CDR3 bases are TGTGCCAGCAGTGCCGGGACTAGCGGGGGCAATGAGCAGTATTTT. It specifies CASSAGTSGGNEQYF.

The J gene is TRBJ2-3, the V gene TRBV9; 7 positions agree with TRBD2. J lost 11 bases, V lost 3 bases, and 6 bases had no gene match. This CDR3 has 12 residues. Germline V gene lookup returns CDR1 SGDLS and CDR2 YYNGEE. The CDR3 is CASSGTGGGQYF. CDR3 coding DNA: TGTGCCAGCAGCGGGACTGGGGGGGGGCAGTATTTT.

This clonotype showed up just a few times. The chain couples TRBV11-2 to TRBJ2-7, with TRBD1 matching 7 bases. V dropped 5 bases and J dropped 3; count of bases not matched to a gene: 7. This CDR3 comprises 14 residues. Germline loops: CDR1 SGHAT, CDR2 FQNNGV. CDR3 loop: CASSEGQLLYEQYF. DNA for the CDR3: TGTGCCAGCAGCGAGGGACAGCTCCTCTACGAGCAGTACTTC.

Of note for this clonotype: One base away lies a much larger clone, so this may be a sequencing read error. The chain employs TRBV19 and TRBJ2-5; D may be TRBD1 (6 bases). The V gene's germline CDR1 is LNHDA and CDR2 SQIVND (reference sequence). The CDR3 runs 14 residues. The ends were cut back, 5 bases at V and 2 bases at J, with 12 bases in the middle. The CDR3 spells CASSDWDTQETQYF. The CDR3 region has the DNA TGTGCCAGTAGTGACTGGGACACTCAAGAGACCCAGTACTTC.

This clonotype showed up just once. This chain joins TRBV7-8 and TRBJ1-2, with 8 bases lining up with TRBD1. V lost 5 bases and J lost 8; bases outside the gene matches: 16. This CDR3 contains 16 residues. Germline V gene data show CDR1 as SGHVS and CDR2 as FQNEAQ. CDR3 amino acids: CASSTGTGLRFRGYTF. As DNA, the CDR3 is TGTGCCAGCAGCACAGGGACAGGATTACGATTCCGGGGCTACACCTTC.

At least ten counts were recorded for this clonotype. This chain joins TRBV6-5 and TRBJ1-1; D ambiguous. Germline loops: CDR1 MNHEY, CDR2 SVGAGI. The CDR3 length is 15 residues. With 0 bases removed from V and 0 bases from J, the gap between germline ends came to 8 bases. The CDR3 DNA sequence: TGTGCCAGCAGTTACTCCGAACCGATGAACACTGAAGCTTTCTTT. The encoded protein is CASSYSEPMNTEAFF.

This clonotype was counted at least ten times. V usage is TRBV14 and J usage is TRBJ1-2; no firm D call. Trimming cost V 4 bases and J 4 bases, with 10 bases left between them. Germline V gene data show CDR1 as SGHDN and CDR2 as FVKESK. The CDR3 length is 13 residues. The CDR3 coding sequence is TGTGCCAGCAGCCCTGGGGAAACCTATGGCTACACCTTC. Protein product: CASSPGETYGYTF.